Sequencing of this T cell receptor beta chain was carried out in a study of Ad26.COV2.S vaccination and SARS-CoV-2 variants. Study information: Donor was in the COV1001 Ad26.COV2.S trial arm. Administration of Ad26.COV2.S was intramuscular, either once or twice 56 days apart. Study findings and constraints: TCR breadth and depth analyses may have underestimated total T cell responses. Spike-specific TCR breadth was greater in vaccine than placebo recipients.

Stated treatment: 15 to 20 received Ad26.COV2.S at low or high dose, single or two shots; about 5 received placebo; per-sample allocation not given. The study sampled participants on day 63 after the first vaccine or placebo injection. Of note for this clone: Its matching antigen is unknown.

CDR1 is SGHTA and CDR2 is FQGNSA in the germline V gene. The CDR3 runs 13 residues. The V end was cut by 1 base, the J end by 8 bases, with 9 bases between. The table came from immunoSEQ multiplex PCR; TCRdb's copy has only in-frame clones and leaves some out. The data show 400,000 to 450,000 clones, about 92% seen once. The input for sequencing was peripheral blood, taken in a trial of Ad26.COV2.S vaccine versus placebo. This TCR was sampled from a person aged 18-65 years who received the Ad26.COV2.S COVID-19 vaccine or a placebo. The gene calls are TRBV7-2 and TRBJ1-5; D is unresolved. As DNA, the CDR3 is TGTGCCAGCAGCTTAGTACCGCCAGAGCCCCAGCATTTT. Translated: CASSLVPPEPQHF. Variable domain in full (rest from reference TRBV7-2 and TRBJ1-5): GAGVSQSPSNKVTEKGKDVELRCDPISGHTALYWYRQSLGQGLEFLIYFQGNSAPDKSGLPSDRFSAERTGGSVSTLTIQRTQQEDSAVYLCASSLVPPEPQHFGDGTRLSIL.